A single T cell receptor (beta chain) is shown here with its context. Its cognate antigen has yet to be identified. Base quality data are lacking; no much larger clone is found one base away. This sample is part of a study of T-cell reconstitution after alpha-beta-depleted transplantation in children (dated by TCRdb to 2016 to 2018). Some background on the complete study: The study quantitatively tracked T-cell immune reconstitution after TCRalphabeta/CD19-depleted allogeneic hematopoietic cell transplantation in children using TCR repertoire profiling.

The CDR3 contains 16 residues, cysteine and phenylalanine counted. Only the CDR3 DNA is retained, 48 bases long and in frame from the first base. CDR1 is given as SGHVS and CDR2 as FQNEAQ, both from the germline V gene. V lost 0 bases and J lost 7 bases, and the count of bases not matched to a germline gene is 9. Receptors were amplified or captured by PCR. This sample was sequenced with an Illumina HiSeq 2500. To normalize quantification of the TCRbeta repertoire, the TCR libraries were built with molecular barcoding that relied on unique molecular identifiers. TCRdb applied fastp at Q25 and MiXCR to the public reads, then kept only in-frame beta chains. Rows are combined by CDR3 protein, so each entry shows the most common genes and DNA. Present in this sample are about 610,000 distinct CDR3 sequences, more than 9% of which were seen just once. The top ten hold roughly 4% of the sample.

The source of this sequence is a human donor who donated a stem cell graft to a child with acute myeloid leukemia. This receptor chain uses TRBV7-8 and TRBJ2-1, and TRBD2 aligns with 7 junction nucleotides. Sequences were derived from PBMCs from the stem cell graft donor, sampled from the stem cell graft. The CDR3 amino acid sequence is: CASSLAPLAAKNEQFF. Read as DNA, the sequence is TGTGCCAGCAGCTTAGCCCCGCTAGCGGCAAAGAATGAGCAGTTCTTC. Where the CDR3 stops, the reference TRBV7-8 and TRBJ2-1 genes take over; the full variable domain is GAGVSQSPRYKVAKRGQDVALRCDPISGHVSLFWYQQALGQGPEFLTYFQNEAQLDKSGLPSDRFFAERPEGSVSTLKIQRTQQEDSAVYLCASSLAPLAAKNEQFFGPGTRLTVL.